The 21 T cell receptor beta chains below come from one sample, sequenced in a study of shared clonotypes between healthy human individuals. The assay was immunoSEQ multiplex PCR, and TCRdb's table has in-frame clones only and misses some. The sample lists roughly 1.4 million clones, 97% to 99% seen once, with about 0.35% in the top ten. Sequencing used naive CD4+ T cells sorted from blood. Subset: CD45RA+ positively selected. The source is a man aged 25 to 40 in good health.

The CDR3 DNA reads TGTGCCAGCAGCGTAGGTACAGAATCTAACTATGGCTACACCTTC. It encodes CASSVGTESNYGYTF. The chain uses TRBV9 and TRBJ1-2; D gene unclear. CDR3 length equals 15 residues. Per the germline V gene, CDR1 is SGDLS and CDR2 is YYNGEE. Trimming shortened V by 0 bases and J by 0 bases, and 9 bases separated the two germline ends.

The V call is TRBV5-4, the J call TRBJ2-2, with TRBD1 as a possible D gene (7 bases). Trimming pared 4 bases from V and 4 bases from J, leaving 14 bases between. CDR1 is SGHNT, CDR2 YYREEE, per germline (reference sequence). The CDR3 totals 15 residues. The CDR3 reads CASSTGTAGTGELFF. The CDR3 DNA is TGTGCCAGCAGCACGGGGACAGCGGGCACCGGGGAGCTGTTTTTT.

The CDR3: CASRLAGGSGPTGELFF. CDR3 sequence (DNA): TGTGCCAGCAGACTAGCGGGGGGAAGCGGGCCCACCGGGGAGCTGTTTTTT. The gene calls are TRBV7-9 and TRBJ2-2, with 12 bases that match TRBD2. J was trimmed by 4 bases and V by 6 bases; bases with no gene match: 9. Germline V lookup: CDR1 SEHNR, CDR2 FQNEAQ (reference sequence). The CDR3 contains 17 residues.

The chain couples TRBV4-1 to TRBJ1-5, with 8 bases identical to TRBD1. The CDR3 has 16 amino acids. J was trimmed by 4 bases and V by 3 bases; bases with no gene match: 8. From germline, CDR1 is MGHRA and CDR2 YSYEKL. The CDR3 region has the DNA TGCGCCAGCAGCCATGCAGGGACAGGCCGAAATCAGCCCCAGCATTTT. It encodes CASSHAGTGRNQPQHF.

J is TRBJ2-5 and V is TRBV9; TRBD1 might be the D (5 bases). Trimming shortened V by 0 bases and J by 2 bases, and 11 bases separated the two germline ends. The CDR3 contains 15 residues. Germline V gives CDR1 SGDLS, CDR2 YYNGEE. This CDR3 reads CASSVAVQGQETQYF. The CDR3 coding sequence is TGTGCCAGCAGCGTAGCCGTTCAGGGACAAGAGACCCAGTACTTC. The full variable domain, with the rest looked up from reference TRBV9 and TRBJ2-5, is DSGVTQTPKHLITATGQRVTLRCSPRSGDLSVYWYQQSLDQGLQFLIQYYNGEERAKGNILERFSAQQFPDLHSELNLSSLELGDSALYFCASSVAVQGQETQYFGPGTRLLVL.

The V call is TRBV28, the J call TRBJ2-7; 8 bases match TRBD1. Germline-derived CDR1 and CDR2 are MDHEN and SYDVKM. This CDR3 is 13 amino acids long. The junction had 10 bases not matched to a gene; V was cut back by 10 bases and J by 5 bases. The CDR3 is CATSGTGRNEQYF. The CDR3 DNA reads TGTGCCACTTCCGGGACAGGTCGAAACGAGCAGTACTTC.

The rearrangement uses TRBV4-1 and TRBJ1-1; the D gene is possibly TRBD1 (6 bases). The germline V gene has CDR1 MGHRA and CDR2 YSYEKL. Between the trimmed V and J ends, which lost 3 bases and 0 bases, there was a span of 17 bases. This CDR3 comprises 17 residues. CDR3 DNA sequence: TGCGCCAGCAGCCATAGCCAGGGGCTCCGAATGAACACTGAAGCTTTCTTT. Translation: CASSHSQGLRMNTEAFF.

This rearrangement joins TRBV6-5 to TRBJ2-3; D ambiguous. V was pared by 2 bases and J by 0 bases, with 9 bases between. In germline, CDR1 is MNHEY, CDR2 SVGAGI. CDR3 size: 15 residues. Here the CDR3 reads CASSYAETSTDTQYF. In DNA, the CDR3 is TGTGCCAGCAGTTACGCGGAGACGAGCACAGATACGCAGTATTTT.

This sequence joins TRBV7-6 and TRBJ1-2; 9 bases line up with TRBD1. CDR1 is SGHVS and CDR2 is FNYEAQ in the germline V gene. CDR3 length: 15 amino acids. V trimming: 2 bases; J trimming: 6 bases; junction bases outside the gene matches: 7. The CDR3 region has the DNA TGTGCCAGCAGCTTAATATCGGGACAGGGCCATGGCTACACCTTC. This gives the protein CASSLISGQGHGYTF.

V is TRBV2 and J is TRBJ1-5; D uncertain. This CDR3 spans 16 amino acids. Trimming stripped 2 bases from V and 3 bases from J, with 14 bases between. CDR1 SNHLY and CDR2 FYNNEI come from the germline V gene. CDR3 sequence: CASSERFPGVNQPQHF. The CDR3 DNA sequence: TGTGCCAGCAGTGAACGGTTTCCAGGAGTCAATCAGCCCCAGCATTTT.

This chain uses TRBV10-2 with TRBJ2-7, with TRBD1 matching over 7 bases. Trimming removed 0 bases from V and 3 bases from J; junction bases left unmatched: 11. The germline gives CDR1 WSHSY, CDR2 SAAADI. The CDR3 extends over 17 amino acids. The CDR3 here is CASSESNRGRRSYEQYF. DNA for the CDR3: TGCGCCAGCAGTGAGTCGAACAGGGGAAGAAGGAGCTACGAGCAGTACTTC.

This chain connects TRBV14 to TRBJ1-2; D uncertain. Trimming cost V 0 bases and J 4 bases, with 3 bases left between them. The CDR3 sequence is 12 residues long. The germline V gene has CDR1 SGHDN and CDR2 FVKESK. The CDR3 DNA reads TGTGCCAGCAGCCAAGATCCCTATGGCTACACCTTC. Translation gives CASSQDPYGYTF.

The DNA for the CDR3 is TGTGCCAGCAGCGCCGGGACTCGTCTCTACGAGCAGTACTTC. Amino acids: CASSAGTRLYEQYF. The chain is built from TRBV5-4 and TRBJ2-7; D is perhaps TRBD2 (6 bases). Looked up from germline, CDR1 is SGHNT and CDR2 is YYREEE (reference sequence). V was trimmed by 4 bases and J by 3 bases, leaving 14 bases between them. The CDR3 is 14 residues long.

This chain connects TRBV9 to TRBJ1-5; 11 nucleotides agree with TRBD1. V shed 0 bases, J shed 10 bases, and the junction held 9 bases outside the gene matches. Germline CDR1 is SGDLS and CDR2 is YYNGEE. The CDR3 loop spans 16 amino acids. The CDR3 reads CASSVGTGGLSEPQHF. The CDR3 nucleotides are TGTGCCAGCAGCGTAGGGACAGGGGGCTTGAGTGAACCCCAGCATTTT.

This chain connects TRBV28 to TRBJ2-5; 9 bases are a match to TRBD1. Losses at the gene ends were 6 bases for V and 5 bases for J; bases not matched to a gene: 10. Germline V gene lookup returns CDR1 MDHEN and CDR2 SYDVKM. This CDR3 has 15 residues. The CDR3 DNA reads as TGTGCCAGCAGCCCACAGGGGGCTGGGATTGAGACCCAGTACTTC. This encodes CASSPQGAGIETQYF.

V is TRBV5-6 and J is TRBJ1-5, with 10 bases fitting TRBD1. Germline V gives CDR1 SGHDT, CDR2 YYEEEE. Trimming at V came to 0 bases and at J to 6 bases, leaving 3 bases not matched to a gene. This CDR3 is built from 15 residues. The CDR3 sequence is CASSLGTGGSQPQHF. CDR3 coding DNA: TGTGCCAGCAGCTTGGGGACAGGGGGAAGTCAGCCCCAGCATTTT.

The chain recombines TRBV28 with TRBJ1-2; TRBD1 agrees at 9 bases. The V gene's germline CDR1 is MDHEN and CDR2 SYDVKM. V was clipped by 5 bases and J by 7 bases; unmatched bases: 11. The length of the CDR3 is 15 residues. The CDR3 reads CASSPLTDRGFGYTF. DNA for the CDR3: TGTGCCAGCAGTCCATTGACGGACAGGGGATTTGGCTACACCTTC.

This chain joins TRBV6-6 and TRBJ1-5; D perhaps matches TRBD1 (5 bases). The V gene's germline CDR1 is MNHNY and CDR2 SVGAGI (reference sequence). Trimming took 7 bases from V and 3 from J, leaving 10 bases between them. The CDR3 is 13 amino acids. CDR3 DNA sequence: TGTGCCAGCAAGACAGTTCACAATCAGCCCCAGCATTTT. This translates into CASKTVHNQPQHF.

This sequence joins TRBV5-1 and TRBJ1-1; a possible D gene is TRBD1 (5 bases). The length of the CDR3 is 16 residues. V was clipped by 0 bases and J by 4 bases, with 16 bases between them. Germline V gene data show CDR1 as SGHRS and CDR2 as YFSETQ. The CDR3 sequence is CASSLDRFRGITEAFF. The CDR3 coding sequence is TGCGCCAGCAGCTTGGATCGATTTCGGGGGATCACTGAAGCTTTCTTT.

The chain uses TRBV29-1 and TRBJ2-7; maybe TRBD2 (5 bases). V shed 6 bases and J shed 2 bases, with 17 bases lying between them. Germline-derived CDR1 and CDR2 are SQVTM and ANQGSEA. This CDR3 is 14 amino acids long. Here the CDR3 DNA reads TGCAGCGTAGGGAGCCAAACTTACCCCTACGAGCAGTACTTC. This sequence encodes CSVGSQTYPYEQYF.

The rearrangement joins TRBV5-1 to TRBJ2-5; unclear D gene. The germline V and J ends were trimmed by 0 bases and 5 bases, with 11 bases remaining between them. CDR3 length equals 14 residues. Germline CDR1 is SGHRS and CDR2 is YFSETQ. This chain's CDR3 is CASSLGSGWETQYF. CDR3 sequence (DNA): TGCGCCAGCAGCTTGGGATCAGGCTGGGAGACCCAGTACTTC.